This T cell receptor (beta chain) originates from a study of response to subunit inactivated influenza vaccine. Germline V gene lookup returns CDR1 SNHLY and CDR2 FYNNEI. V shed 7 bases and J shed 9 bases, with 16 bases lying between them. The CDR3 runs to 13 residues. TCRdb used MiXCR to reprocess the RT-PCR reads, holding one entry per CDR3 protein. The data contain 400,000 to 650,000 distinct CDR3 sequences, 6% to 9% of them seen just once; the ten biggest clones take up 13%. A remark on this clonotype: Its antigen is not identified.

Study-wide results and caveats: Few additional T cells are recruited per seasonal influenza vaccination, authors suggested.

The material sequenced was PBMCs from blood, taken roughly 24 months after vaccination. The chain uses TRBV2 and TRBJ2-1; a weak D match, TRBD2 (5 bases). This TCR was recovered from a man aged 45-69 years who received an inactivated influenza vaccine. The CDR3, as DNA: TGTGCCAGCAACCTTAAGCGGCCTGGTGAGCAGTTCTTC. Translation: CASNLKRPGEQFF. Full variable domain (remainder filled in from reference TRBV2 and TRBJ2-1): EPEVTQTPSHQVTQMGQEVILRCVPISNHLYFYWYRQILGQKVEFLVSFYNNEISEKSEIFDDQFSVERPDGSNFTLKIRSTKLEDSAMYFCASNLKRPGEQFFGPGTRLTVL.